The TCR beta chain described here comes from a study of T cell changes during pregnancy in multiple sclerosis. Data came from immunoSEQ multiplex PCR; TCRdb stores just in-frame clones and leaves some out. The sample includes approximately 35,000 clones, 90% of them seen just once. The length of the CDR3 is 13 residues. Trimming cost V 9 bases and J 6 bases; bases outside gene matches: 7. Germline V gene data show CDR1 as SGDLS and CDR2 as YYNGEE. The specimen was CD4+ T cells from peripheral blood mononuclear cells, collected in the second trimester of pregnancy. The TCR was taken from a female donor in good health, enrolled as a control in a pregnancy study. V and J are TRBV9 and TRBJ2-7, with 12 bases matching TRBD2. In nucleotides, the CDR3 is TGTGCCACCTTGACTAGCGGGAGTTCCGAGCAGTACTTC. It yields the protein CATLTSGSSEQYF.